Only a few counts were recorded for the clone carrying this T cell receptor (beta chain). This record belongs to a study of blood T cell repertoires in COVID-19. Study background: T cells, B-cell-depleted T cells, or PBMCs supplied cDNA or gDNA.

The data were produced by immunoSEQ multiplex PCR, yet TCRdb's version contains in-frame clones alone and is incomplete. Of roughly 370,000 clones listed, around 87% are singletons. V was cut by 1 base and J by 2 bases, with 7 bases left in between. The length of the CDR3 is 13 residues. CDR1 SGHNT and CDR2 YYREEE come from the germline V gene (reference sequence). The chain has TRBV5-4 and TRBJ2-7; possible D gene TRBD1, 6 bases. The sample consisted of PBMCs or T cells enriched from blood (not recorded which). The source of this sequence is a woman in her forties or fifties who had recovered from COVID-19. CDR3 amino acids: CASSLTGTYEQYF. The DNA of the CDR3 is TGTGCCAGCAGCTTGACAGGGACCTACGAGCAGTACTTC.